This TCR beta chain was captured in a study of cytomegalovirus exposure and HLA in healthy donors. The CDR3 loop spans 15 amino acids. Trimming at V came to 5 bases and at J to 1 base, leaving 8 bases not matched to a gene. In germline, CDR1 is MDHEN, CDR2 SYDVKM. Donors counted as nominally healthy when sampled, yet unrecorded immune exposures were likely. The study, taken as a whole, reports: Many donors carried some public TCRs, although rarity characterized most TCR sequences.

Vbeta (60) and Jbeta (13) primers were used in the PCR. The protocol was immunoSEQ multiplex PCR, while the TCRdb copy is restricted to in-frame clones and leaves out a portion. The data hold some 170,000 clones, with about four fifths observed a single time. Of note for this clone: Its specificity is unknown.

This chain uses TRBV28 with TRBJ2-7, with 7 bases that match TRBD1. The TCR was taken from a man aged 45-60 years in good health and CMV-seropositive. Input material: PBMCs. This CDR3 reads CASSPPRGQSYEQYF. Here the CDR3 DNA reads TGTGCCAGCAGTCCACCCCGGGGACAGTCCTACGAGCAGTACTTC. Complete variable domain (other parts from reference TRBV28 and TRBJ2-7): DVKVTQSSRYLVKRTGEKVFLECVQDMDHENMFWYRQDPGLGLRLIYFSYDVKMKEKGDIPEGYSVSREKKERFSLILESASTNQTSMYLCASSPPRGQSYEQYFGPGTRLTVT.